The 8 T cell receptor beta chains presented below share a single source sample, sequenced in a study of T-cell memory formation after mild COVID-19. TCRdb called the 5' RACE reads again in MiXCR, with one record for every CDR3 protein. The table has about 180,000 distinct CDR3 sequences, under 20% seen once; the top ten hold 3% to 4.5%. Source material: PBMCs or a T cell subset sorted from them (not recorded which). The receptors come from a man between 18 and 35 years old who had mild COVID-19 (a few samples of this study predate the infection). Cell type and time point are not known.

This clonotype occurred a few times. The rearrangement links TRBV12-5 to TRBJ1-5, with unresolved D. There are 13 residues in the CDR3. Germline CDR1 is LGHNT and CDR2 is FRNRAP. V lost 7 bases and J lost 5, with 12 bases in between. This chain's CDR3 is CASVAGTYQPQHF. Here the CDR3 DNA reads TGTGCTAGTGTTGCAGGCACTTATCAGCCCCAGCATTTT.

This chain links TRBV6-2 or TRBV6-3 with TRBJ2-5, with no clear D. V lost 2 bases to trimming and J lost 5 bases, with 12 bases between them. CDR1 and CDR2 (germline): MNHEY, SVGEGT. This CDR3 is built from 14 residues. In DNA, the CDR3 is TGTGCCAGCAGTTACGGGCCGACTGCGGAGACCCAGTACTTC. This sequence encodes CASSYGPTAETQYF.

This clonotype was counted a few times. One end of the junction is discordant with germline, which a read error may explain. CDR3 amino acids: CASSPTGQGAGF. The CDR3 bases are TGCGCCAGCAGCCCGACGGGGCAGGGGGCAGGCTTC. The chain couples TRBV5-1 to TRBJ2-1; 8 bases map to TRBD1. Germline V gene sequence: CDR1 SGHRS, CDR2 YFSETQ. This CDR3 region has 12 residues.

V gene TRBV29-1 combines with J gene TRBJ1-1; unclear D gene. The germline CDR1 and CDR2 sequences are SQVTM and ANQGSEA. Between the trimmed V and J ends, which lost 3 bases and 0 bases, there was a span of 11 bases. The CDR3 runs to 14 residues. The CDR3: CSVDSTTMNTEAFF. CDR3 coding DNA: TGCAGCGTTGATTCCACAACCATGAACACTGAAGCTTTCTTT. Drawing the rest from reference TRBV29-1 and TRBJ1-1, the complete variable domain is SAVISQKPSRDICQRGTSLTIQCQVDSQVTMMFWYRQQPGQSLTLIATANQGSEATYESGFVIDKFPISRPNLTFSTLTVSNMSPEDSSIYLCSVDSTTMNTEAFFGQGTRLTVV.

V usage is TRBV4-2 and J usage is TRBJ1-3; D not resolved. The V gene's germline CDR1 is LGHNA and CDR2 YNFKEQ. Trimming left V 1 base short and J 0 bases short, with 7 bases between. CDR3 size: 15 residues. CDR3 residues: CASSQVVASGNTIYF. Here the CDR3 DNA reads TGTGCCAGCAGCCAAGTCGTTGCCTCTGGAAACACCATATATTTT.

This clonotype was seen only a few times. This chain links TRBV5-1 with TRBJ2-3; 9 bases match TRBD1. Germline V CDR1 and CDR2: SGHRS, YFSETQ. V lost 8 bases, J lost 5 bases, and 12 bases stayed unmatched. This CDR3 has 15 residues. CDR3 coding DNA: TGCGCCAGTGAAACCGGGACAGGGCAACGAGATACGCAGTATTTT. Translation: CASETGTGQRDTQYF.

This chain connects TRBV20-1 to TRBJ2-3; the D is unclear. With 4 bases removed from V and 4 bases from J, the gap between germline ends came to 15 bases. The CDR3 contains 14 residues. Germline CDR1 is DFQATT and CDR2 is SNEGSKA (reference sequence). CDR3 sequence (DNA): TGCAGTGCTAAGACGGGTTCCCAGGCAGATACGCAGTATTTT. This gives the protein CSAKTGSQADTQYF.

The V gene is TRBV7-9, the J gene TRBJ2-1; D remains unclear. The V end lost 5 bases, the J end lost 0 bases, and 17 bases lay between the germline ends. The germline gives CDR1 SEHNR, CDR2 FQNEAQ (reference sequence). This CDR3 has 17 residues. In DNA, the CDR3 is TGTGCCAGCAGCCACCGACTCGGCTCTGGCTCCTACAATGAGCAGTTCTTC. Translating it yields CASSHRLGSGSYNEQFF.